This TCR beta chain is from a study of T cell responses to AZD1222 COVID-19 vaccine. Study-level background: The study pooled second doses at about 4 or about 12 weeks.

CDR3 size: 13 residues. V lost 0 bases and J lost 6, with 7 bases in between. Germline-derived CDR1 and CDR2 are SGHRS and YFSETQ. Assay used: immunoSEQ multiplex PCR; TCRdb lists only in-frame clones, some missing. The table shows about 110,000 clones, with around 81% occurring only once. The source material was peripheral blood, sampled on day 0 of AZD1222 vaccination. The chain links TRBV5-1 to TRBJ2-1; D gene uncertain. This TCR was sampled from an adult in good health. CDR3 in DNA: TGCGCCAGCAGCTTGGCCTGGGCCAATGAGCAGTTCTTC. Translated, it gives CASSLAWANEQFF. The whole variable domain, remainder taken from reference TRBV5-1 and TRBJ2-1, is KAGVTQTPRYLIKTRGQQVTLSCSPISGHRSVSWYQQTPGQGLQFLFEYFSETQRNKGNFPGRFSGRQFSNSRSEMNVSTLELGDSALYLCASSLAWANEQFFGPGTRLTVL.